The 23 T cell receptor beta chains in this list originate from one sample, sequenced in a study of T cell repertoires in cytomegalovirus infection. TCRdb called the reads again in MiXCR, with one record for every CDR3 protein. The table shows some 600,000 distinct CDR3 sequences, with around 24% occurring only once. The sample taken for sequencing was CD8+ T cells from PBMCs. All receptors derive from a human donor in good health (CMV status not recorded). Some clones in this sample may be carry-over from other donors' samples.

This clonotype was counted many times. V usage is TRBV4-1 and J usage is TRBJ2-7; D unclear. The V gene lost 1 base and the J gene lost 0 bases, with 16 bases spanning the gap. The CDR3 extends over 17 amino acids. Per germline, CDR1 MGHRA and CDR2 YSYEKL. For the CDR3, the DNA is TGCGCCAGCAGCCAAGTAGCCGCGACGGAAATCTCCTACGAGCAGTACTTC. The encoded protein is CASSQVAATEISYEQYF.

The table lists this clonotype with a few counts. The chain joins TRBV7-9 to TRBJ2-4; D is uncertain. CDR1 and CDR2 from the germline V gene are SEHNR and FQNEAQ (reference sequence). This CDR3 spans 17 amino acids. The V and J ends lost 3 bases and 0 bases respectively, with 15 bases between them. The CDR3 bases are TGTGCCAGCAGCTTCTTAGACCGTTTGAGAGCCAAAAACATTCAGTACTTC. It specifies CASSFLDRLRAKNIQYF.

V gene TRBV4-1 combines with J gene TRBJ1-1; unclear D gene. Germline V CDR1 and CDR2: MGHRA, YSYEKL. V was cut by 4 bases and J by 0 bases, with 6 bases left in between. The CDR3 is 13 residues long. CDR3: CASSPEVNTEAFF. The CDR3 bases are TGCGCCAGCAGCCCCGAGGTGAACACTGAAGCTTTCTTT.

This clonotype turned up a few times. The J gene is TRBJ1-2, the V gene TRBV28; TRBD1 is a possible D gene (5 bases). There are 15 residues in the CDR3. The V and J ends lost 1 base and 3 bases respectively, with 12 bases between them. Germline values: CDR1 MDHEN, CDR2 SYDVKM. CDR3 amino acids: CASSLFMGEYYGYTF. CDR3 coding DNA: TGTGCCAGCAGTTTATTTATGGGGGAGTACTATGGCTACACCTTC.

In this sample, this clonotype turned up many times. The chain joins TRBV28 to TRBJ2-3, with D perhaps matching TRBD1 or TRBD2 (5 bases each). Between the trimmed V and J ends, which lost 6 bases and 4 bases, there was a span of 14 bases. This CDR3 has 14 amino acids. Germline assignment: CDR1 MDHEN and CDR2 SYDVKM. The CDR3 loop is CASSRDVQADTQYF. In DNA form, the CDR3 reads TGTGCCAGCAGCCGGGACGTTCAGGCAGATACGCAGTATTTT.

This clonotype was seen ten or more times. The chain employs TRBV7-8 and TRBJ1-5; weak D call: TRBD1 (6 bases). The germline CDR1 and CDR2 sequences are SGHVS and FQNEAQ. Trimming pared 1 base from V and 1 base from J, leaving 11 bases between. This CDR3 is 16 amino acids long. The CDR3 DNA is TGTGCCAGCAGCTTAGAACGAGGACAGAGCAATCAGCCCCAGCATTTT. Its protein product is CASSLERGQSNQPQHF.

On this clonotype itself: This sequence may be a read error, since a much larger clone differs from it by one base. The rearrangement uses TRBV7-6 and TRBJ2-1; the match to TRBD2 covers 8 bases. The J call could be wrong; TRBJ2-7 is a better fit for the DNA end. The CDR3 runs to 15 residues. Germline values: CDR1 SGHVS, CDR2 FNYEAQ. The CDR3 region has the DNA TGTGCCAGCAGCTCACGGACTAGCCAAAAGAATGAGCAGTACTTC. The encoded protein is CASSSRTSQKNEQYF.

This clonotype has ten or more counts. The chain is built from TRBV4-1 and TRBJ2-1; 10 positions agree with TRBD2. This CDR3 has 15 residues. The trim removed 1 base at V and 6 bases at J, leaving 3 bases unmatched. CDR1 and CDR2 from the germline V gene are MGHRA and YSYEKL. The CDR3 protein is CASSQVPSGGNEQFF. For the CDR3, the DNA is TGCGCCAGCAGCCAAGTTCCTAGCGGGGGCAATGAGCAGTTCTTC.

This clonotype was recorded at least ten times. This chain joins TRBV25-1 and TRBJ2-1, with TRBD2 matching 8 bases. The CDR3 loop spans 16 amino acids. V shed 4 bases and J 3 bases; nucleotides not matched to a gene: 8. CDR1 is MGHDK and CDR2 is SYGVNS in the germline V gene. CDR3 nucleotide sequence: TGTGCCAGCAGTGGGACTAGCCGACCATTCTACAATGAGCAGTTCTTC. It yields the protein CASSGTSRPFYNEQFF.

A remark on this clonotype: A much bigger clone sits one base away, suggesting this may be a read error. The chain is built from TRBV7-8 and TRBJ2-7; the D call may be TRBD1 or TRBD2 (5 bases each). The CDR3 totals 12 residues. Germline CDR1 and CDR2: SGHVS and FQNEAQ. CDR3 loop: CANSLGTPEQYF. CDR3 DNA sequence: TGTGCCAACAGCTTAGGGACCCCCGAGCAGTACTTC.

This rearrangement joins TRBV7-9 to TRBJ1-2; the D gene is possibly TRBD1 (5 bases). Trimming pared 1 base from V and 0 bases from J, leaving 9 bases between. The CDR3 totals 15 residues. Germline V lookup: CDR1 SEHNR, CDR2 FQNEAQ (reference sequence). This CDR3 reads CASSLGDRPNYGYTF. The CDR3, as DNA: TGTGCCAGCAGCTTAGGAGACAGACCTAACTATGGCTACACCTTC. The whole variable domain, remainder taken from reference TRBV7-9 and TRBJ1-2, is DTGVSQNPRHKITKRGQNVTFRCDPISEHNRLYWYRQTLGQGPEFLTYFQNEAQLEKSRLLSDRFSAERPKGSFSTLEIQRTEQGDSAMYLCASSLGDRPNYGYTFGSGTRLTVV.

The sample holds many counts of this clonotype. The V and J genes are TRBV7-2 and TRBJ1-1; weak D call: TRBD1 (5 bases). Trimming pared 1 base from V and 0 bases from J, leaving 9 bases between. The CDR3 covers 15 residues. Germline V lookup: CDR1 SGHTA, CDR2 FQGNSA. The CDR3 loop reads CASSLGWGVNTEAFF. In DNA form, the CDR3 reads TGTGCCAGCAGCTTAGGTTGGGGGGTGAACACTGAAGCTTTCTTT. The variable domain in full, completed from reference TRBV7-2 and TRBJ1-1, reads GAGVSQSPSNKVTEKGKDVELRCDPISGHTALYWYRQSLGQGLEFLIYFQGNSAPDKSGLPSDRFSAERTGGSVSTLTIQRTQQEDSAVYLCASSLGWGVNTEAFFGQGTRLTVV.

There are a few counts of this clonotype. The rearrangement joins TRBV6-5 to TRBJ1-1; perhaps TRBD1 as D (6 bases). Germline CDR1 MNHEY, CDR2 SVGAGI. V lost 3 bases and J lost 7, with 12 bases in between. This CDR3 has 13 amino acids. In DNA form, the CDR3 reads TGTGCCAGCAGTTATAACAGGGAGGTTGAAGCTTTCTTT. This sequence encodes CASSYNREVEAFF.

This clonotype has a count of ten or more. Sequence at one end of the junction differs from germline and may be a read error. The rearrangement links TRBV7-7 to TRBJ2-5; D may be TRBD1 (6 bases). CDR1 is SSHAT, CDR2 FNYEAQ, per germline (reference sequence). The CDR3 consists of 15 residues. CDR3 DNA: TGTGCTAGCAGCTTAGTAGTCAGGGACACAGAGACCCAGTACTTC. Amino acid sequence: CASSLVVRDTETQYF.

J is TRBJ2-7 and V is TRBV20-1, with TRBD1 matching over 7 bases. Germline CDR1 DFQATT, CDR2 SNEGSKA (reference sequence). CDR3 length equals 13 residues. V trimming: 6 bases; J trimming: 0 bases; junction bases outside the gene matches: 5. Written as DNA, the CDR3 is TGCAGTGCACGGACAGGTCCCTCCTACGAGCAGTACTTC. This sequence encodes CSARTGPSYEQYF.

This clonotype turned up a few times. The V call is TRBV28, the J call TRBJ2-5, with 7 positions matching TRBD2. The CDR3 loop spans 16 amino acids. Germline loops: CDR1 MDHEN, CDR2 SYDVKM. V shed 1 base and J 4 bases; nucleotides not matched to a gene: 9. The CDR3 nucleotides read TGTGCCAGCAGTTTATTTCCTCTGGGGGAGGGAGAGACCCAGTACTTC. Protein: CASSLFPLGEGETQYF.

V usage is TRBV28 and J usage is TRBJ2-7; 8 bases map to TRBD1. The CDR3 is made up of 12 amino acids. V trimming: 6 bases; J trimming: 7 bases; junction bases outside the gene matches: 5. CDR1 is MDHEN, CDR2 SYDVKM, per germline. This CDR3 is CASSFGDREQYV. As DNA, the CDR3 is TGTGCCAGCAGCTTCGGGGACAGGGAGCAGTACGTC.

V gene TRBV7-6 combines with J gene TRBJ2-5; 8 bases are shared with TRBD2. The V and J ends lost 6 bases and 3 bases, in that order; junction bases with no gene match: 12. The germline CDR1 and CDR2 sequences are SGHVS and FNYEAQ. The CDR3 loop spans 16 amino acids. In DNA, the CDR3 is TGTGCCAGCAGTCTTTCCGGGACTAGGACTAAAGAGACCCAGTACTTC. It codes for CASSLSGTRTKETQYF.

This clonotype has a count of ten or more. The chain joins TRBV29-1 to TRBJ1-1; D uncertain. The V gene lost 5 bases and the J gene lost 0 bases, with 7 bases spanning the gap. Germline V gene lookup returns CDR1 SQVTM and CDR2 ANQGSEA. The CDR3 has 12 amino acids. CDR3 in DNA: TGCAGCGTTAGAATCATGAACACTGAAGCTTTCTTT. Protein sequence: CSVRIMNTEAFF.

The chain employs TRBV6-6 and TRBJ2-7; D is undetermined. CDR3 size: 12 residues. The germline V gene encodes CDR1 MNHNY and CDR2 SVGAGI (reference sequence). Trimming removed 5 bases from V and 3 bases from J, with 8 bases in between. CDR3 nucleotide sequence: TGTGCCAGCAGTCCTTATAACTACGAGCAGTACGTC. Protein product: CASSPYNYEQYV.

V gene TRBV19 combines with J gene TRBJ1-1; D might be TRBD1 (5 bases). The CDR3 spans 15 residues. V shed 2 bases and J shed 3 bases, with 13 bases lying between them. Germline assignment: CDR1 LNHDA and CDR2 SQIVND (reference sequence). The CDR3: CASSITGGGYTEAFF. The CDR3 nucleotides are TGTGCCAGTAGTATAACGGGGGGGGGGTACACTGAAGCTTTCTTT.

This clonotype was recorded a few times. This chain uses TRBV10-3 with TRBJ2-7; possible D gene TRBD1, 6 bases. Germline CDR1 reads ENHRY; CDR2 reads SYGVKD. The ends were cut back, 1 base at V and 5 bases at J, with 9 bases in the middle. This CDR3 region has 13 residues. The CDR3: CAISELAGDEQYF. In DNA, the CDR3 is TGTGCCATCAGTGAGTTAGCAGGGGACGAGCAGTACTTC.

This chain joins TRBV7-9 and TRBJ1-5, with no clear D. V lost 5 bases to trimming and J lost 2 bases, with 10 bases between them. CDR1 is SEHNR, CDR2 FQNEAQ, per germline (reference sequence). This CDR3 has 14 amino acids. CDR3 coding DNA: TGTGCCAGCAGCGGTTCCGTTGGCAATCAGCCCCAGCATTTT. Protein product: CASSGSVGNQPQHF.